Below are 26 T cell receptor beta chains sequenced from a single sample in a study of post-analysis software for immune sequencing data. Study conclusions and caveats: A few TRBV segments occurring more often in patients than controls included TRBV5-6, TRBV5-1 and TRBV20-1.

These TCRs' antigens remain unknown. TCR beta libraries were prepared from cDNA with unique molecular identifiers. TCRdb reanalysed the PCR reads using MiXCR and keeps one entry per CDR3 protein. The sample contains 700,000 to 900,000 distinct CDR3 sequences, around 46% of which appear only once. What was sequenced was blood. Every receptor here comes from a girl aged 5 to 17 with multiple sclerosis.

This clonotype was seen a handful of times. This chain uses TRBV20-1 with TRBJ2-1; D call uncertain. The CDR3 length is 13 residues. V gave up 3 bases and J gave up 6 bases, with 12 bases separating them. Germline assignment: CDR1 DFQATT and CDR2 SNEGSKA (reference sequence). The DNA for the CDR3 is TGCAGTGCTAGGAATCTCGGACGCAATGAGCAGTTCTTC. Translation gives CSARNLGRNEQFF.

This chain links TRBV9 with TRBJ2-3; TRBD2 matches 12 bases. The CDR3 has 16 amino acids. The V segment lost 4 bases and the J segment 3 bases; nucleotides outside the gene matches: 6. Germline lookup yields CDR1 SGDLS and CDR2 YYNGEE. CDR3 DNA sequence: TGTGCCAGCAGCAAAAGGACTAGCGGGAATACAGATACGCAGTATTTT. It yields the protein CASSKRTSGNTDTQYF.

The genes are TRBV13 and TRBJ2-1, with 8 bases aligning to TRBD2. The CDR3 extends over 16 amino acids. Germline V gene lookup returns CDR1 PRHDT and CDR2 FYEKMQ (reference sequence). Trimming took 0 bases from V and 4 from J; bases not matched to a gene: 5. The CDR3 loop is CASSLGGGRRYNEQFF. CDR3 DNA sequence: TGTGCCAGCAGCTTAGGGGGCGGGAGGCGTTACAATGAGCAGTTCTTC.

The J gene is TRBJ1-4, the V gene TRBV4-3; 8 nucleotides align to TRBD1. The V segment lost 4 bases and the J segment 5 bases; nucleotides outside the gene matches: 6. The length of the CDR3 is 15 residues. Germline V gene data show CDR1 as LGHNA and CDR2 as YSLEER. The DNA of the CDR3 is TGCGCCAGCAGCCCGGCGGACAGGGCGAATGAAAAACTGTTTTTT. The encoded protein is CASSPADRANEKLFF.

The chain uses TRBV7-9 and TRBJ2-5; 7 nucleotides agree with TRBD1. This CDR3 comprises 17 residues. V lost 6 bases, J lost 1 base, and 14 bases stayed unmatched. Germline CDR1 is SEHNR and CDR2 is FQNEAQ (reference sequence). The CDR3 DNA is TGTGCCAGCAGTTCCCCCCCAGGGGGATCTCTCCAAGAGACCCAGTACTTC. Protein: CASSSPPGGSLQETQYF.

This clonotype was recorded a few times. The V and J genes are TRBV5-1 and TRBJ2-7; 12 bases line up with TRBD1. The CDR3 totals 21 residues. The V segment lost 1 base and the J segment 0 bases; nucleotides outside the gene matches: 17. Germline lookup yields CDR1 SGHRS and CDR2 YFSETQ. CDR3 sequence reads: CASSLTVIPGQGASFSYEQYF. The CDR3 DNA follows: TGCGCCAGCAGCTTGACGGTAATTCCGGGACAGGGGGCCTCATTCTCCTACGAGCAGTACTTC.

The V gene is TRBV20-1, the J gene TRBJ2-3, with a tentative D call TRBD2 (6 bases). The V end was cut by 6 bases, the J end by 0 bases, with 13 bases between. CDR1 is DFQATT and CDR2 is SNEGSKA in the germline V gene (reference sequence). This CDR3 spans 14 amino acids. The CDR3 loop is CSAVGLPSTDTQYF. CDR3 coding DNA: TGCAGTGCGGTGGGACTTCCTAGCACAGATACGCAGTATTTT.

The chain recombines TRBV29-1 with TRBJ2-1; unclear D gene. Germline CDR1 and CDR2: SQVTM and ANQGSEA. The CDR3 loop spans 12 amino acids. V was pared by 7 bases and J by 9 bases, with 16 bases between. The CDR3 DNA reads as TGCAGCGCCGGCGAAGGAGTTTCTGAGCAGTTCTTC. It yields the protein CSAGEGVSEQFF.

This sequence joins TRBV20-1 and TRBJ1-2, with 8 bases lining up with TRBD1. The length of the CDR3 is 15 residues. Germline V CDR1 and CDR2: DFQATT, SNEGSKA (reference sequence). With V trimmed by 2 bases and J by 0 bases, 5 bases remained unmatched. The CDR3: CSARPSTGANYGYTF. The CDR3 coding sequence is TGCAGTGCTAGACCTTCGACAGGGGCTAACTATGGCTACACCTTC.

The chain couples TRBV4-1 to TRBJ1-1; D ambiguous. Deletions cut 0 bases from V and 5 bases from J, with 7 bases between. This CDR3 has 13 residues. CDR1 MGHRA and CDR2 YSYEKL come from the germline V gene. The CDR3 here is CASSQDSSTEAFF. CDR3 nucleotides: TGCGCCAGCAGCCAAGATTCCAGTACTGAAGCTTTCTTT.

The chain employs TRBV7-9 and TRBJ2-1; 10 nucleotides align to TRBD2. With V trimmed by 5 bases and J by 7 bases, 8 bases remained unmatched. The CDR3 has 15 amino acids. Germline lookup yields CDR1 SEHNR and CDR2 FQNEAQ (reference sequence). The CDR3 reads CASSLGLASGNEQFF. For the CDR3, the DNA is TGTGCCAGCAGCCTGGGACTAGCGTCAGGAAATGAGCAGTTCTTC.

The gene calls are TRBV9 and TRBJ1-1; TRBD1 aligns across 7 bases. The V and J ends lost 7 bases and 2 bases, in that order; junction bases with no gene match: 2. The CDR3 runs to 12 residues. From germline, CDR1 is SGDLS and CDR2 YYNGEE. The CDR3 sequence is CASGTANTEAFF. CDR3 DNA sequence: TGTGCCAGCGGGACAGCTAACACTGAAGCTTTCTTT.

The CDR3 DNA is TGTGCCAGCAGCCCCACAACCCGTGGAGAGACCCAGTACTTC. This sequence encodes CASSPTTRGETQYF. This chain links TRBV11-2 with TRBJ2-5; unclear D gene. The CDR3 is 14 residues long. Germline V CDR1 and CDR2: SGHAT, FQNNGV. Trimming took off 5 bases at V and 4 bases at J, with 14 bases between the two ends.

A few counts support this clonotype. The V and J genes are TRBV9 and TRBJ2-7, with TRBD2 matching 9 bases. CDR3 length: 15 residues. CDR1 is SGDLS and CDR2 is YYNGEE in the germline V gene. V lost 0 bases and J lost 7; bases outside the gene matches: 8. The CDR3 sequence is CASSVGLAGLGEQYF. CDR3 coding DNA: TGTGCCAGCAGCGTAGGTCTAGCGGGATTGGGGGAGCAGTACTTC.

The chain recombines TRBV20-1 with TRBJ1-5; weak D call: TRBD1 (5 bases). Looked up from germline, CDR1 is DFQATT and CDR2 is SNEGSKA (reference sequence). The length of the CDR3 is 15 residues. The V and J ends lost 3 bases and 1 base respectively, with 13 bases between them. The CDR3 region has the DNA TGCAGTGCTAGGGCAGGGAGGTTAAGCAATCAGCCCCAGCATTTT. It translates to CSARAGRLSNQPQHF.

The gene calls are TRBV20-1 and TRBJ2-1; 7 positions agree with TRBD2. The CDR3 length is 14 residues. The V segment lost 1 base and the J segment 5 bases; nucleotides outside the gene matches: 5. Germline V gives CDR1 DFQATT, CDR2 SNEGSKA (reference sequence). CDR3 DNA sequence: TGCAGTGCTAGAGGGCTAGCGGATCACAATGAGCAGTTCTTC. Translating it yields CSARGLADHNEQFF.

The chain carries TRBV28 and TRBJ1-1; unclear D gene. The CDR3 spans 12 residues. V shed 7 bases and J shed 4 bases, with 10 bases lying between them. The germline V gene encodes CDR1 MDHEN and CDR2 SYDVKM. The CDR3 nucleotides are TGTGCCAGCACGCTGTTCGGCACTGAAGCTTTCTTT. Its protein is CASTLFGTEAFF.

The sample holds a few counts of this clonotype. The CDR3 reads CASRGGAYGYTF. The DNA of the CDR3 is TGTGCCAGCAGGGGGGGCGCCTATGGCTACACCTTC. The genes are TRBV12-3 or TRBV12-4 and TRBJ1-2; tentative D call: TRBD1 (6 bases). V was cut by 6 bases and J by 4 bases, with 9 bases left in between. The CDR3 runs to 12 residues.

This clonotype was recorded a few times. The CDR3 coding sequence is TGTGCCAGCAGTTCCCCCCCAGCGCCCGGGAGGGAGACCCAGTACTTC. This codes for CASSSPPAPGRETQYF. This sequence joins TRBV12-3 or TRBV12-4 and TRBJ2-5, with 7 bases fitting TRBD2. The CDR3 is 16 residues long. With 4 bases clipped from V and 5 bases from J, the junction kept 13 bases outside the gene matches.

DNA for the CDR3: TGTGCCAGCACCCCTGGGACAGTTAAAGAGACCCAGTACTTC. It codes for CASTPGTVKETQYF. The rearrangement uses TRBV12-3 or TRBV12-4 and TRBJ2-5, with 7 bases aligning to TRBD1. The junction had 8 bases not matched to a gene; V was cut back by 7 bases and J by 3 bases. The CDR3 extends over 14 amino acids.

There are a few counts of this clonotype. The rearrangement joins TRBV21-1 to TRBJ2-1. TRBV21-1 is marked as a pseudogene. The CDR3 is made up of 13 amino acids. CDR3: CASSSDLYNEQFF. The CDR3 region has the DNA TGTGCCAGCAGCAGTGACTTGTACAATGAGCAGTTCTTC.

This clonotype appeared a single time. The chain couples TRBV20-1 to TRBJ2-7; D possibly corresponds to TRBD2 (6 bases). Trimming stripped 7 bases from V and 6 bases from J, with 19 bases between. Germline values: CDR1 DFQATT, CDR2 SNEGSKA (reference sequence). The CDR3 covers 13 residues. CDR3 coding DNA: TGCAGTGTAGGCAGCGGGCTTTTGACCGAGCAGTACTTC. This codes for CSVGSGLLTEQYF.

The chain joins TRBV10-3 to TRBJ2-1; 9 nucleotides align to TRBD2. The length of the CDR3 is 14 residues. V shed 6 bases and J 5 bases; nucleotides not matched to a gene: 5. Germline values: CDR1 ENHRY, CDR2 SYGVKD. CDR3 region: CAIRGTSRNNEQFF. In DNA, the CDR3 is TGTGCCATCAGAGGGACTAGCAGAAACAATGAGCAGTTCTTC.

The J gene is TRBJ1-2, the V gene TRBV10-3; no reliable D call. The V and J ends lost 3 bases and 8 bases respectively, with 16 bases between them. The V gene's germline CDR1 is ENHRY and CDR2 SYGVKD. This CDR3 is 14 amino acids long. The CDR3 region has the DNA TGTGCCATCAGTGACCCCCGTACGGGCGGAGGCTACACCTTC. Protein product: CAISDPRTGGGYTF.

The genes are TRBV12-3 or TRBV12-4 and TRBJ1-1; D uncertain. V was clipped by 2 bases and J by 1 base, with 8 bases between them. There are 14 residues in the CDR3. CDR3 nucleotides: TGTGCCAGCAGTTTAAGGGTACAGAACACTGAAGCTTTCTTT. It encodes CASSLRVQNTEAFF.

The CDR3 sequence is CASKLTGGVEAFF. CDR3 in DNA: TGTGCCAGCAAGTTAACAGGGGGTGTTGAAGCTTTCTTT. This chain joins TRBV6-5 and TRBJ1-1; 8 nucleotides agree with TRBD1. The CDR3 totals 13 residues. V lost 7 bases to trimming and J lost 7 bases; unmatched junction nucleotides: 8. The V gene's germline CDR1 is MNHEY and CDR2 SVGAGI.